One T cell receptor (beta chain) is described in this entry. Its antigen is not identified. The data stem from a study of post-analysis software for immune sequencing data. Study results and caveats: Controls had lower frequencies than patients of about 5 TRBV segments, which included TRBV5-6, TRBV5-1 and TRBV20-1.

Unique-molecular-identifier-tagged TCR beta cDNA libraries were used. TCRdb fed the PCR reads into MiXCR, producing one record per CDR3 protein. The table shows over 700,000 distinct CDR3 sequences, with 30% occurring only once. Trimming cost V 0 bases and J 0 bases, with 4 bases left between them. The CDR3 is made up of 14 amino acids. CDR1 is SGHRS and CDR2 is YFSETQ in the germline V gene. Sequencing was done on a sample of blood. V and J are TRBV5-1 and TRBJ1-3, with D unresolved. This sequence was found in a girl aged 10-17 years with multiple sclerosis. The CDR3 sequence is CASSLGDSGNTIYF. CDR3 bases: TGCGCCAGCAGCTTGGGAGACTCTGGAAACACCATATATTTT. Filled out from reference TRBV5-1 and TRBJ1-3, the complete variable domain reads KAGVTQTPRYLIKTRGQQVTLSCSPISGHRSVSWYQQTPGQGLQFLFEYFSETQRNKGNFPGRFSGRQFSNSRSEMNVSTLELGDSALYLCASSLGDSGNTIYFGEGSWLTVV.